Listed here are 3 T cell receptor beta chains from one sample, sequenced in a study of PD-L1 blockade in urothelial cancer. The protocol was immunoSEQ multiplex PCR, while the TCRdb copy is restricted to in-frame clones and leaves out a portion. This sample has tens of thousands of clones; 70% to 90% occur once, and the top ten carry about 8%. This specimen consisted of PBMCs, obtained around atezolizumab (anti-PD-L1) treatment. These receptors were taken from a man between 60 and 70 years old with urothelial cancer.

CDR3 DNA sequence: TGTGCCAGCAGTTCCCTGGGGGGGGCGTCAGACGAGCAGTACTTC. It encodes CASSSLGGASDEQYF. The rearrangement joins TRBV27 to TRBJ2-7, with D possibly matching TRBD2 (7 bases). CDR3 length: 15 amino acids. The germline CDR1 and CDR2 sequences are MNHEY and SMNVEV (reference sequence). V was cut by 4 bases and J by 5 bases, with 18 bases left in between.

This clone was counted only a few times. The chain uses TRBV9 and TRBJ1-1, with D unclear. The germline gives CDR1 SGDLS, CDR2 YYNGEE. Between the trimmed V and J ends, which lost 3 bases and 1 base, there was a span of 7 bases. CDR3 size: 13 residues. The CDR3 sequence is CASSGEKNTEAFF. The CDR3 DNA reads as TGTGCCAGCAGCGGGGAGAAGAACACTGAAGCTTTCTTT.

CDR3 nucleotide sequence: TGTGCCAGCAGCACGACAGCCTCTTTCTATGGCTACACCTTC. Translating gives CASSTTASFYGYTF. The rearrangement uses TRBV5-6 and TRBJ1-2, with D possibly TRBD1 on 5 matching bases. The V end was cut by 4 bases, the J end by 4 bases, with 14 bases between. Per the germline V gene, CDR1 is SGHDT and CDR2 is YYEEEE. CDR3 length: 14 residues.